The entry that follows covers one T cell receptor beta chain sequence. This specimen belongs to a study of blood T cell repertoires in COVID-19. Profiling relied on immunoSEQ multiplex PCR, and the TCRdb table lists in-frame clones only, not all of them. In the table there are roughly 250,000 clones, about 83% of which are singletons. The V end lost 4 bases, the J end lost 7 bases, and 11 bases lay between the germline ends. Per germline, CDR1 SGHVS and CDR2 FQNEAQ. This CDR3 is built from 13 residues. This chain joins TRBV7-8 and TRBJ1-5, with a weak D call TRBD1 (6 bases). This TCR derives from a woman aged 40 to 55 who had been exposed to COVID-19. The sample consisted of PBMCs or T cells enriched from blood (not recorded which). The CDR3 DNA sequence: TGTGCCAGCAGCTCCGACAGGCTCCAGCCCCAGCATTTT. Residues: CASSSDRLQPQHF.